Sequencing of this TCR beta chain was carried out in a study of blood T cell repertoires in COVID-19. The CDR3 is 13 residues long. V was cut by 1 base and J by 0 bases, with 4 bases left in between. Germline V gene lookup returns CDR1 SGHNT and CDR2 YENEEA. The table came from immunoSEQ multiplex PCR; TCRdb's copy has only in-frame clones and leaves some out. The sample shows some 300,000 clones, more than 80% of them seen only once. The TCR was taken from a woman in her forties or fifties with COVID-19, enrolled during active disease. Sequencing input: peripheral blood. J is TRBJ2-7 and V is TRBV11-3, with D uncertain. The CDR3: CASSLVSSYEQYF. The CDR3, as DNA: TGTGCCAGCAGCTTAGTGAGCTCCTACGAGCAGTACTTC.